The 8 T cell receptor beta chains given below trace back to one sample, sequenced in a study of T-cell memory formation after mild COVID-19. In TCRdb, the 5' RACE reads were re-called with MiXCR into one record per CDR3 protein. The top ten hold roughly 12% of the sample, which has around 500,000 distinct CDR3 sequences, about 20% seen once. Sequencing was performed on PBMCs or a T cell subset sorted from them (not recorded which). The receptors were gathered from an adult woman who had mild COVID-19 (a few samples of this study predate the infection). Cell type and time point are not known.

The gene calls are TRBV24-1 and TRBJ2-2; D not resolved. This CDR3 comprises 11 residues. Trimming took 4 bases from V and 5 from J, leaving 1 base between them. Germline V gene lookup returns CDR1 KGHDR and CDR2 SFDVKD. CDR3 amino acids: CATSETGELFF. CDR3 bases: TGTGCCACCAGTGAGACCGGGGAGCTGTTTTTT.

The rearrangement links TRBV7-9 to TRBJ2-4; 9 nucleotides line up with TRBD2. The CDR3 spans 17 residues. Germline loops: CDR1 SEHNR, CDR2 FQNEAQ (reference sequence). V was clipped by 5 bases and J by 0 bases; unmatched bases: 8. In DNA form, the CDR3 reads TGTGCCAGCAGCAACCCTAGCGGGAACATAGCCAAAAACATTCAGTACTTC. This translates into CASSNPSGNIAKNIQYF.

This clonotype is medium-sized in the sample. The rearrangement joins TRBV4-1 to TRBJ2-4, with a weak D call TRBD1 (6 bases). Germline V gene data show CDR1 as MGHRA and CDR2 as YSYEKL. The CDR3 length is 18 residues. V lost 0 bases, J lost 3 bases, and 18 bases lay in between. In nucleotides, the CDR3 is TGCGCCAGCAGCCAAGATGATCCAGGGGCGTCGGGCAAAAACATTCAGTACTTC. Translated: CASSQDDPGASGKNIQYF.

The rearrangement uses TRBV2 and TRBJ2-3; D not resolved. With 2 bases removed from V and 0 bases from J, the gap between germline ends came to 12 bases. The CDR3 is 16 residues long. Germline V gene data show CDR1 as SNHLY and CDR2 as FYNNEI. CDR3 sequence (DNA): TGTGCCAGCAGTGAACGGCGGCCCACTAGCACAGATACGCAGTATTTT. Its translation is CASSERRPTSTDTQYF. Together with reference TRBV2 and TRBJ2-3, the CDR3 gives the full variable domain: EPEVTQTPSHQVTQMGQEVILRCVPISNHLYFYWYRQILGQKVEFLVSFYNNEISEKSEIFDDQFSVERPDGSNFTLKIRSTKLEDSAMYFCASSERRPTSTDTQYFGPGTRLTVL.

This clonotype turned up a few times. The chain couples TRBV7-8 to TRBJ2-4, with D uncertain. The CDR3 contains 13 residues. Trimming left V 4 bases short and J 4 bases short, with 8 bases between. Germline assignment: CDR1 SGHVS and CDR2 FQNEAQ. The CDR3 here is CASSYDPKNIQYF. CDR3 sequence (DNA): TGTGCCAGCAGCTACGACCCTAAAAACATTCAGTACTTC.

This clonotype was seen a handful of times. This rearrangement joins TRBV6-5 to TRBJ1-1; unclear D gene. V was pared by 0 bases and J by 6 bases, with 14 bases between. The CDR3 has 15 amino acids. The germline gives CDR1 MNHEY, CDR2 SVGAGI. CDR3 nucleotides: TGTGCCAGCAGTTACTCGGCAGTTGTAGTCGCTGAAGCTTTCTTT. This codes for CASSYSAVVVAEAFF.

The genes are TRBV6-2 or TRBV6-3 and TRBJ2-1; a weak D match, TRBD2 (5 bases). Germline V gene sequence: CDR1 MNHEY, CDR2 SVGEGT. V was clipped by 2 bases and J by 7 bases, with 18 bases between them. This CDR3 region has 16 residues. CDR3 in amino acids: CASSYAAFGGGNEQFF. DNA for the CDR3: TGTGCCAGCAGTTACGCAGCGTTTGGAGGCGGGAATGAGCAGTTCTTC.

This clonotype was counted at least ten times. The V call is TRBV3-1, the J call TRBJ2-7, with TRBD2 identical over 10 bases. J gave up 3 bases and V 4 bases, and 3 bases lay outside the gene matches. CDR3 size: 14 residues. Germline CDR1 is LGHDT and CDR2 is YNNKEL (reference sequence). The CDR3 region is CASSPLAGDYEQYF. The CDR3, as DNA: TGTGCCAGCAGCCCTCTAGCGGGAGACTACGAGCAGTACTTC.